The 16 T cell receptor beta chains given below trace back to one sample, sequenced in a study of vaccination and CD4 T cells after COVID-19. TCRdb re-called the PCR reads with MiXCR, one entry per CDR3 protein. The sample comprises just under 20,000 distinct CDR3 sequences, 60% of which are singletons, and 1.1% rests with the top ten. This material consisted of CD4+ T cells from blood, taken after SARS-CoV-2 vaccination. All receptors come from a human donor who had recovered from COVID-19.

V and J are TRBV2 and TRBJ2-3, with a possible D match to TRBD2 (6 bases). V was pared by 5 bases and J by 2 bases, with 14 bases between. CDR3 length: 15 amino acids. Germline V gives CDR1 SNHLY, CDR2 FYNNEI. The CDR3 sequence is CASSPTAGYTDTQYF. The CDR3 bases are TGTGCCAGCAGTCCCACAGCGGGTTACACAGATACGCAGTATTTT.

This rearrangement joins TRBV5-1 to TRBJ1-1, with 8 bases lining up with TRBD1. Germline trimming cut 2 bases from V and 5 bases from J; bases unmatched to any gene: 5. Germline V lookup: CDR1 SGHRS, CDR2 YFSETQ. This CDR3 spans 14 amino acids. The CDR3 spells CASSFQGAQTEAFF. The CDR3, as DNA: TGCGCCAGCAGCTTTCAGGGGGCGCAAACTGAAGCTTTCTTT.

The rearrangement uses TRBV6-1 and TRBJ2-3; possibly TRBD2 for D (5 bases). V lost 1 base, J lost 13 bases, and 9 bases lay in between. CDR3 size: 11 residues. Germline lookup yields CDR1 MNHNS and CDR2 SASEGT. The CDR3 DNA sequence: TGTGCCAGCAGTGAAGGGACTTTCGAGTATTTT. It specifies CASSEGTFEYF.

This chain joins TRBV30 and TRBJ1-2; D is unclear. V dropped 0 bases and J dropped 6 bases, with 11 bases sitting between them. The CDR3 spans 13 residues. CDR1 and CDR2 (germline): GTSNPN, SVGIG (reference sequence). CDR3 sequence (DNA): TGTGCCTGGAGTGTTCGTGGGATCGATGGCTACACCTTC. As protein: CAWSVRGIDGYTF.

This clonotype was observed a handful of times. The chain recombines TRBV20-1 with TRBJ2-1, with 8 bases identical to TRBD2. Matching the DNA end better, TRBJ2-7 makes the J call doubtful. Germline V CDR1 and CDR2: DFQATT, SNEGSKA (reference sequence). The length of the CDR3 is 12 residues. The CDR3 protein is CSGKLADYEQYF. The DNA for the CDR3 is TGCAGTGGGAAACTAGCGGATTACGAGCAGTACTTC.

The J gene is TRBJ1-5, the V gene TRBV19; 9 bases are a match to TRBD1. This CDR3 is 15 amino acids long. V shed 3 bases and J 6 bases; nucleotides not matched to a gene: 6. The germline V gene has CDR1 LNHDA and CDR2 SQIVND (reference sequence). CDR3 DNA: TGTGCCAGTAGTATGACCGGGACAGGGAGTCAGCCCCAGCATTTT. Translated: CASSMTGTGSQPQHF.

In DNA, the CDR3 is TGTGCCAGCAGCGTCCCCAAGCCGCCATTCCCTAGCACAGATACGCAGTATTTT. Translation gives CASSVPKPPFPSTDTQYF. The chain uses TRBV7-2 and TRBJ2-3; D not certain. CDR3 size: 18 residues. Trimming removed 5 bases at V and 0 bases at J, with 21 bases between. Germline CDR1 is SGHTA and CDR2 is FQGNSA.

CDR3 nucleotides: TGCAGTGCTGGGGGTCGTCGGGGTCTTTCCACAGATACGCAGTATTTT. Its protein is CSAGGRRGLSTDTQYF. This chain uses TRBV20-1 with TRBJ2-3; D may match TRBD1 or TRBD2 (5 bases each). The CDR3 spans 16 residues. Trimming cost V 5 bases and J 2 bases, with 20 bases left between them. Germline assignment: CDR1 DFQATT and CDR2 SNEGSKA (reference sequence).

This chain uses TRBV4-1 with TRBJ2-1; 11 nucleotides align to TRBD2. CDR1 is MGHRA, CDR2 YSYEKL, per germline. J was trimmed by 4 bases and V by 6 bases; bases with no gene match: 8. The CDR3 is 16 residues long. Written as DNA, the CDR3 is TGCGCCAGCAGAACGGGACTAGCGGACCTATACAATGAGCAGTTCTTC. Protein product: CASRTGLADLYNEQFF.

The chain has TRBV7-3 and TRBJ2-3; 11 bases are shared with TRBD1. V lost 4 bases to trimming and J lost 8 bases; unmatched junction nucleotides: 8. The CDR3 consists of 15 residues. Germline loops: CDR1 SGHTA, CDR2 FQGTGA. The CDR3: CASSSGQGASGTQYF. The CDR3 DNA follows: TGTGCCAGCAGCTCTGGACAGGGGGCGTCGGGTACGCAGTATTTT.

This chain connects TRBV28 to TRBJ2-3, with D possibly being TRBD2 (5 bases). V gave up 1 base and J gave up 0 bases, with 11 bases separating them. CDR3 size: 16 residues. Per the germline V gene, CDR1 is MDHEN and CDR2 is SYDVKM. In DNA, the CDR3 is TGTGCCAGCAGTTTATTCGGGGTGGGCAGCACAGATACGCAGTATTTT. This gives the protein CASSLFGVGSTDTQYF.

This chain links TRBV6-1 with TRBJ1-2; a weak D match, TRBD1 (6 bases). From germline, CDR1 is MNHNS and CDR2 SASEGT. The length of the CDR3 is 13 residues. V gave up 4 bases and J gave up 8 bases, with 14 bases separating them. Written as DNA, the CDR3 is TGTGCCAGCAGTGTGCAGGGGCCGGGCGGCTACACCTTC. As protein: CASSVQGPGGYTF.

This chain connects TRBV28 to TRBJ2-7, with TRBD2 matching over 13 bases. Germline V gene lookup returns CDR1 MDHEN and CDR2 SYDVKM. The CDR3 has 19 amino acids. V lost 5 bases to trimming and J lost 1 base; unmatched junction nucleotides: 14. The CDR3 protein is CASSPTRTSGSRYSYEQYF. CDR3 sequence (DNA): TGTGCCAGCAGTCCAACCCGGACTAGCGGGAGTAGATATTCCTACGAGCAGTACTTC.

The chain recombines TRBV20-1 with TRBJ2-3; 11 positions match TRBD2. This CDR3 is 22 amino acids long. Trimming took 0 bases from V and 1 from J; bases not matched to a gene: 21. In germline, CDR1 is DFQATT, CDR2 SNEGSKA (reference sequence). The CDR3 nucleotides read TGCAGTGCTAGAGATAGGCGATTATTAGCGGGAGGGCCGTGGTTTGGCACAGATACGCAGTATTTT. Amino acids: CSARDRRLLAGGPWFGTDTQYF.

The rearrangement joins TRBV28 to TRBJ2-3, with a weak D call TRBD2 (5 bases). CDR3 length: 14 residues. CDR1 and CDR2 (germline): MDHEN, SYDVKM. V dropped 7 bases and J dropped 4 bases, with 15 bases sitting between them. The CDR3 reads CASTPKRSADTQYF. In nucleotides, the CDR3 is TGTGCCAGCACACCGAAGCGGAGTGCAGATACGCAGTATTTT.

The V gene is TRBV28, the J gene TRBJ1-5; TRBD1 is a possible D gene (6 bases). In germline, CDR1 is MDHEN, CDR2 SYDVKM. The CDR3 is made up of 14 amino acids. V lost 3 bases, J lost 7 bases, and 13 bases lay in between. The CDR3 reads CASSLRGFRQPQHF. CDR3 DNA sequence: TGTGCCAGCAGTTTGAGGGGGTTTCGGCAGCCCCAGCATTTT.